The present entry profiles one T cell receptor beta chain with its context. The junction departs from the called germline gene at one end, perhaps through a read error. The germline V gene encodes CDR1 LGHNA and CDR2 YNFKEQ. The CDR3 loop spans 15 amino acids. PCR involved 60 Vbeta and 13 Jbeta primers. Assay: immunoSEQ multiplex PCR; the TCRdb copy retains only in-frame clones and omits some. The sample lists 110,000 to 150,000 clones; 60% to 80% were seen once. This sample was taken from a study of cytomegalovirus exposure and HLA in healthy donors. Study context: Earlier, some 180 million T cells were analyzed, and about 100 million unique TCR beta sequences were found among them.

Sequences were obtained from PBMCs. The receptor was isolated from a woman in her twenties or thirties in good health and CMV-seronegative. The V gene is TRBV4-2, the J gene TRBJ1-2; 7 nucleotides align to TRBD1. Written as DNA, the CDR3 is TGTGCCAGCAGCCCAGGTGACCGGGACAGCTACTTTAGCCTCTTC. It is translated as CASSPGDRDSYFSLF.